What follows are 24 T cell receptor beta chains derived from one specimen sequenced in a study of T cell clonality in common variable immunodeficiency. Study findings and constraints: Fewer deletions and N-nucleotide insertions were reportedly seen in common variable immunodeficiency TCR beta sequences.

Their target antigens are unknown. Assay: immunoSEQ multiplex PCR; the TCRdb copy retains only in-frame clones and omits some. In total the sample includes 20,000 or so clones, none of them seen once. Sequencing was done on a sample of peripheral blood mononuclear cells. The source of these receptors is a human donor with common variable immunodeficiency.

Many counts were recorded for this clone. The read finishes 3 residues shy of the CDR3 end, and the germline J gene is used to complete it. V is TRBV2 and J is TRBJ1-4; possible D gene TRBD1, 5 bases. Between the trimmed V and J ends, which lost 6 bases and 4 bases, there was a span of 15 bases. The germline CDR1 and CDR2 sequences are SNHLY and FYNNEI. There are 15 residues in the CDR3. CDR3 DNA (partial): TGTGCCAGCAGCCAAGACGGGGGTAGTAATGAAAAA. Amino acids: CASSQDGGSNEK. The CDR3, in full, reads CASSQDGGSNEKLFF.

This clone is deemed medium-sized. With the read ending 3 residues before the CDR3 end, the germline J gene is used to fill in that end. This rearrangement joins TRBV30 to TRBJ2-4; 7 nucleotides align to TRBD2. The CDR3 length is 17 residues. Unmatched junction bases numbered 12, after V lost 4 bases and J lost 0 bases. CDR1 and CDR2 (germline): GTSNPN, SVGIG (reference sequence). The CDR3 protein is CAWNPSYAGVAKNIQYF. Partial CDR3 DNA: TGTGCCTGGAACCCAAGCTACGCGGGAGTAGCCAAAAACATT.

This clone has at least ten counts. The covered CDR3 bases are TGTGCCAGCAGACCGACAGGCGGAAACGAG. It specifies CASRPTGGNE. Given in full, the CDR3 is CASRPTGGNEQYF. This chain uses TRBV12-3 or TRBV12-4 with TRBJ2-7; a weak D match, TRBD1 (6 bases). Read data end 3 residues before the CDR3 end; the end is taken from the germline J gene. CDR3 length equals 13 residues. The V end lost 6 bases, the J end lost 5 bases, and 14 bases lay between the germline ends.

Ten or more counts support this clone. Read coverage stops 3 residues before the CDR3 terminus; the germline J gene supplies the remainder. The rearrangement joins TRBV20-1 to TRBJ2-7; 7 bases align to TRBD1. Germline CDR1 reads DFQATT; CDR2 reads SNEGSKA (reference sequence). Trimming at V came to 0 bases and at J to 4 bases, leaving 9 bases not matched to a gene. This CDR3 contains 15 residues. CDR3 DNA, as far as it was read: TGCAGTGCTAGAGATCTCCCAGGGGGATTTTACGAG. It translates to CSARDLPGGFYE. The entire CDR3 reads CSARDLPGGFYEQYF.

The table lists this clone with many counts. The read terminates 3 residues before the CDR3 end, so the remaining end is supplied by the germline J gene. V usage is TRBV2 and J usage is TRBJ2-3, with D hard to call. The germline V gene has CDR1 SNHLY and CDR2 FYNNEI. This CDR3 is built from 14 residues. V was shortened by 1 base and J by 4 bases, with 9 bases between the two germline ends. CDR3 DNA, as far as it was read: TGTGCCAGCAGTGAAGTCAGGCCAGCAGATACG. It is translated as CASSEVRPADT. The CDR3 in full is CASSEVRPADTQYF. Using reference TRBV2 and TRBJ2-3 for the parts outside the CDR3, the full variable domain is EPEVTQTPSHQVTQMGQEVILRCVPISNHLYFYWYRQILGQKVEFLVSFYNNEISEKSEIFDDQFSVERPDGSNFTLKIRSTKLEDSAMYFCASSEVRPADTQYFGPGTRLTVL.

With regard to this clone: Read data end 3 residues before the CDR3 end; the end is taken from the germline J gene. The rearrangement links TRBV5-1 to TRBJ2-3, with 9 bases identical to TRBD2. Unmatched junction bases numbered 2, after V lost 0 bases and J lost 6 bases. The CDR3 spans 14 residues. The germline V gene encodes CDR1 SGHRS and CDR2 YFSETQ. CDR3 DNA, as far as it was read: TGCGCCAGCAGCTTGGGACTAGCGGAGGATACG. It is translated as CASSLGLAEDT. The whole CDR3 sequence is CASSLGLAEDTQYF.

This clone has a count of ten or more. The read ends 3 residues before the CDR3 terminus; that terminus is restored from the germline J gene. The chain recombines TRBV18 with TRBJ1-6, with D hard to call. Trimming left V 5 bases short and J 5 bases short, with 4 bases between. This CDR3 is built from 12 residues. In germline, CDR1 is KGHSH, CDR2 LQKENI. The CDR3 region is CASSADNSPLHF. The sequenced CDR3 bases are TGTGCCAGCTCAGCGGATAATTCACCC.

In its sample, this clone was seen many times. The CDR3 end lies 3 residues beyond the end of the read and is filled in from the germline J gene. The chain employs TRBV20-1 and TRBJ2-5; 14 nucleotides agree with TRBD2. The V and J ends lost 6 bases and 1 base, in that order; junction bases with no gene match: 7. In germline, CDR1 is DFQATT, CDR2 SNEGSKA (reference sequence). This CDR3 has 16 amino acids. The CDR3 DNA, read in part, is TGCAGTGCCGATGGACTAGCGGGGGGCGCCCAAGAGACC. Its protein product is CSADGLAGGAQET. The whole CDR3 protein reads CSADGLAGGAQETQYF.

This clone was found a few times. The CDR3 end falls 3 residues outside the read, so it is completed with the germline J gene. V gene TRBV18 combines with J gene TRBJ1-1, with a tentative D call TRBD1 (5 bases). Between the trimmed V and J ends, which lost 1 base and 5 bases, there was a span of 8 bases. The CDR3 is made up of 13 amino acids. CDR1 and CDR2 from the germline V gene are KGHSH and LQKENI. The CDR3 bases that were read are TGTGCCAGCTCACCACAGGAGGGGACTGAA. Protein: CASSPQEGTE. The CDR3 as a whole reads CASSPQEGTEAFF.

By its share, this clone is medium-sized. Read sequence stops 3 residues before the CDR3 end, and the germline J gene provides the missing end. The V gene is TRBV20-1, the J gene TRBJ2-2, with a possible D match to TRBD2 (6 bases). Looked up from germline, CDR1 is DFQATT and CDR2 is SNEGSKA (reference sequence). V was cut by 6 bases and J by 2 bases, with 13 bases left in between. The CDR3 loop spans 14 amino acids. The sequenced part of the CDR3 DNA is TGCAGTGCCCAGATCGGGGGAAACACCGGGGAG. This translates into CSAQIGGNTGE. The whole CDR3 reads CSAQIGGNTGELFF.

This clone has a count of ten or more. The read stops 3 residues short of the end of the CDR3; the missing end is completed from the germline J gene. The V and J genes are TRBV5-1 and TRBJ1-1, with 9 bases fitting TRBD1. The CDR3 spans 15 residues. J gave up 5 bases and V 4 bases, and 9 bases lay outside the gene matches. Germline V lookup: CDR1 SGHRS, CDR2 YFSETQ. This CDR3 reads CASSPLQGAITEAFF. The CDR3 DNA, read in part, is TGCGCCAGCAGCCCACTACAGGGGGCGATTACTGAA.

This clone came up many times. Incomplete CDR3 DNA: TGCGCCAGCAGCCTTCCCCGACAGGGGGACTATGGC. The encoded protein is CASSLPRQGDYG. From start to end, the CDR3 is CASSLPRQGDYGYTF. The V gene is TRBV5-1, the J gene TRBJ1-2; 9 bases line up with TRBD1. The read ends 3 residues early relative to the CDR3; the germline J gene fills the gap. Germline CDR1 is SGHRS and CDR2 is YFSETQ. The CDR3 extends over 15 amino acids. V shed 4 bases and J 3 bases; nucleotides not matched to a gene: 7.

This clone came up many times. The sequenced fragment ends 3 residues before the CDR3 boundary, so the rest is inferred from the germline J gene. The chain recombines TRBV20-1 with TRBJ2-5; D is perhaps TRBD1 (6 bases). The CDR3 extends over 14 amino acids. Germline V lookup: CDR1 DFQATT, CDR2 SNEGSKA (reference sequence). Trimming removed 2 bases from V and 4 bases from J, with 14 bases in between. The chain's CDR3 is CSARSPRGIETQYF. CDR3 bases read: TGCAGTGCTAGAAGTCCCAGGGGAATAGAGACC.

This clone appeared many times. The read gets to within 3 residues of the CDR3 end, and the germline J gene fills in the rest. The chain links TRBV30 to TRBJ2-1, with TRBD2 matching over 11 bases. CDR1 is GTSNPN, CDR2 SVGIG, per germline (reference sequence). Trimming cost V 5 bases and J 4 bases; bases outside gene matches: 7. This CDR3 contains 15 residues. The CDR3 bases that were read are TGTGCCTGGCTCCCCGGGACTAGCGGATACAATGAG. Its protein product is CAWLPGTSGYNE. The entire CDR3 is CAWLPGTSGYNEQFF.

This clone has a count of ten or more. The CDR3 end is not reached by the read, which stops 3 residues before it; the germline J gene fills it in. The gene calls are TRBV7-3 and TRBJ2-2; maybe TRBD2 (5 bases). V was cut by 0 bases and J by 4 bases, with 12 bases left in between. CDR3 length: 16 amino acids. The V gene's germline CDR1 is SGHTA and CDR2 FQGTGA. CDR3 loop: CASSLTGSVSTGELFF. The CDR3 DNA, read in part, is TGTGCCAGCAGCTTAACGGGTAGCGTGTCCACCGGGGAG.

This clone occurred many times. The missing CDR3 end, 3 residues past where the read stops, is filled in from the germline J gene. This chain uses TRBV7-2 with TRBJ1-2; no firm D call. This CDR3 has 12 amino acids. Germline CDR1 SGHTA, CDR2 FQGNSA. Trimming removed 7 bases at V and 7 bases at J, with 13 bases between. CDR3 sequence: CASIGRAGGYTF. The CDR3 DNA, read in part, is TGTGCCAGCATCGGGAGAGCGGGTGGC.

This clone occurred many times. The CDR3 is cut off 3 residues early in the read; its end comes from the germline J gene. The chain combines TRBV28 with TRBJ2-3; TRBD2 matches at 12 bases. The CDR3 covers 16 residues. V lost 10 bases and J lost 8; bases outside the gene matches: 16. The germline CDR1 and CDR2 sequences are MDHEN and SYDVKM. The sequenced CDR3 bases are TGTGCCACGACTTCTAGCGGGAGGGCGGCCAGGGGTACG. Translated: CATTSSGRAARGT. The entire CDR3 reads CATTSSGRAARGTQYF. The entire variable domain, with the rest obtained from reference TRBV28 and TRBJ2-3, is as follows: DVKVTQSSRYLVKRTGEKVFLECVQDMDHENMFWYRQDPGLGLRLIYFSYDVKMKEKGDIPEGYSVSREKKERFSLILESASTNQTSMYLCATTSSGRAARGTQYFGPGTRLTVL.

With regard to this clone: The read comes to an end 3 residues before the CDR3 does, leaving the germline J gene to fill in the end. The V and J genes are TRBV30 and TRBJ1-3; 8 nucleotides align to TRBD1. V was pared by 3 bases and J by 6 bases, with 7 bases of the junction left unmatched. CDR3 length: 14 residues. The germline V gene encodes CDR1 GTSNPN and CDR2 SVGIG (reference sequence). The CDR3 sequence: CAWRGRGPENTIYF. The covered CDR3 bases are TGTGCCTGGAGGGGCAGGGGGCCAGAAAACACC.

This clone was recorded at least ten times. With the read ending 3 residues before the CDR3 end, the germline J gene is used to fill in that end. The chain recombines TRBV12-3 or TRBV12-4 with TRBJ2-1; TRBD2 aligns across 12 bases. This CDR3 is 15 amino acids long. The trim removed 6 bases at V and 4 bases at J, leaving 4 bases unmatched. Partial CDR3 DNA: TGTGCCAGCAGAGCGGGGACTAGCGGGTACAATGAG. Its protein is CASRAGTSGYNE. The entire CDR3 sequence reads CASRAGTSGYNEQFF.

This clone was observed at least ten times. The sequenced CDR3 bases are TGTGCCAGCAGTTTGCTTGGAACCCGGGATGAG. Amino acids: CASSLLGTRDE. The whole CDR3 sequence is CASSLLGTRDEQFF. The rearrangement joins TRBV6-2 or TRBV6-3 to TRBJ2-1; D is unclear. Read sequence stops 3 residues before the CDR3 end, and the germline J gene provides the missing end. Trimming stripped 4 bases from V and 8 bases from J, with 15 bases between. The CDR3 spans 14 residues. CDR1 MNHEY and CDR2 SVGEGT come from the germline V gene.

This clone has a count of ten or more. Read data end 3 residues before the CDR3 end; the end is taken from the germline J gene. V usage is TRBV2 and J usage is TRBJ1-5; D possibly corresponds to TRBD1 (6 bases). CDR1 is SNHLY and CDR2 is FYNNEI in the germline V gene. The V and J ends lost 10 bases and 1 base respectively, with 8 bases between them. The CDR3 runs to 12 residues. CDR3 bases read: TGTGCCACCGGACAGAGCAATCAGCCC. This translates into CATGQSNQP. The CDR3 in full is CATGQSNQPQHF. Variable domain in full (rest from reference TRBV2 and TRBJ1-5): EPEVTQTPSHQVTQMGQEVILRCVPISNHLYFYWYRQILGQKVEFLVSFYNNEISEKSEIFDDQFSVERPDGSNFTLKIRSTKLEDSAMYFCATGQSNQPQHFGDGTRLSIL.

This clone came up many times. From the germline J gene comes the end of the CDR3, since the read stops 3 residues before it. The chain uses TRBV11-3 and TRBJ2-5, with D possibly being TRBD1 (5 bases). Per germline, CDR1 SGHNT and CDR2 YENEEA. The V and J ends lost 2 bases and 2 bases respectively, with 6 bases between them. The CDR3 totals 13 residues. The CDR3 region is CASSLKGQETQYF. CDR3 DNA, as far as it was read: TGTGCCAGCAGCTTAAAGGGGCAAGAGACC.

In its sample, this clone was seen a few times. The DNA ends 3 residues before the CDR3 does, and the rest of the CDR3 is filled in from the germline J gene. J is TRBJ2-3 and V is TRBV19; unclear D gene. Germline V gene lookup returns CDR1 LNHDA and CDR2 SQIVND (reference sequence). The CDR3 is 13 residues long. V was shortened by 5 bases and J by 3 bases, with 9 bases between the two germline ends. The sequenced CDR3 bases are TGTGCCAGTAGTGTCCGGTGGACAGATACG. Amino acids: CASSVRWTDT. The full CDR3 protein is CASSVRWTDTQYF. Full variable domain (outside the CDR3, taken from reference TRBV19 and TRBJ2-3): DGGITQSPKYLFRKEGQNVTLSCEQNLNHDAMYWYRQDPGQGLRLIYYSQIVNDFQKGDIAEGYSVSREKKESFPLTVTSAQKNPTAFYLCASSVRWTDTQYFGPGTRLTVL.

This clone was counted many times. The CDR3 bases that were read are TGCGCCAGCAGCCCTCGGGGGGCGGATGAA. Its protein is CASSPRGADE. In full, the CDR3 reads CASSPRGADEAFF. The chain employs TRBV5-1 and TRBJ1-1; tentative D call: TRBD1 (6 bases). The read ends 3 residues shy of where the CDR3 ends; the end is completed using the germline J gene. Trimming took off 4 bases at V and 7 bases at J, with 14 bases between the two ends. This CDR3 comprises 13 residues. The germline V gene encodes CDR1 SGHRS and CDR2 YFSETQ.